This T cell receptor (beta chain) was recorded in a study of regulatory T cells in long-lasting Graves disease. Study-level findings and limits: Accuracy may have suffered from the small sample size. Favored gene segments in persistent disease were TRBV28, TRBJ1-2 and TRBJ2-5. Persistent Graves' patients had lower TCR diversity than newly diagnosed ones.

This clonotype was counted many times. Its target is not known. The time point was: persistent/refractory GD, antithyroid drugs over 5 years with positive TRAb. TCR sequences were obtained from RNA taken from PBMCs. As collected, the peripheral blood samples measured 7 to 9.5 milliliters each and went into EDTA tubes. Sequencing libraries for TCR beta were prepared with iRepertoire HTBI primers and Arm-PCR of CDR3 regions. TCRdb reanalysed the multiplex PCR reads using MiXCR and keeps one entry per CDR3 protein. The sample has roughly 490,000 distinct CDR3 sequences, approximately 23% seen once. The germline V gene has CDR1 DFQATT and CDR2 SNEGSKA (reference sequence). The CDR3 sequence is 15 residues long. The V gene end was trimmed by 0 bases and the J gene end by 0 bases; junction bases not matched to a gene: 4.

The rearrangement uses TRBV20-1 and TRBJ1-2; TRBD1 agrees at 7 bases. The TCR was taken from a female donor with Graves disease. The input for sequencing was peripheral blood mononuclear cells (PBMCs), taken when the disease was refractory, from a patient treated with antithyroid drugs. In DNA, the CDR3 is TGCAGTGCTAGAGAGGGAGACAGGGCTAACTATGGCTACACCTTC. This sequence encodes CSAREGDRANYGYTF.